The sample holds a few counts of the clone carrying this T cell receptor (beta chain). The entry originates in a study of beta chain features in type 1 diabetes. About the research overall: Cell yields, age and gender were similar between patients and healthy donors.

Germline V gene data show CDR1 as MGHRA and CDR2 as YSYEKL. The CDR3 is made up of 15 amino acids. V was pared by 6 bases and J by 0 bases, with 4 bases of the junction left unmatched. All of the isolated RNA was reverse transcribed, so expressed TCRB transcripts were sequenced. Some clones are missing from TCRdb's copy, which holds only in-frame ones; the method was immunoSEQ multiplex PCR. The sample contains a few hundred thousand clones, about 15% of which appear only once. Sequences were obtained from naive CD4+ T cells from blood. The receptor was derived from a man in his thirties or forties in good health. The genes are TRBV4-1 and TRBJ1-3, with 8 bases aligning to TRBD1. The CDR3 loop is CASRSQGASGNTIYF. DNA for the CDR3: TGCGCCAGCAGATCCCAGGGGGCCTCTGGAAACACCATATATTTT.